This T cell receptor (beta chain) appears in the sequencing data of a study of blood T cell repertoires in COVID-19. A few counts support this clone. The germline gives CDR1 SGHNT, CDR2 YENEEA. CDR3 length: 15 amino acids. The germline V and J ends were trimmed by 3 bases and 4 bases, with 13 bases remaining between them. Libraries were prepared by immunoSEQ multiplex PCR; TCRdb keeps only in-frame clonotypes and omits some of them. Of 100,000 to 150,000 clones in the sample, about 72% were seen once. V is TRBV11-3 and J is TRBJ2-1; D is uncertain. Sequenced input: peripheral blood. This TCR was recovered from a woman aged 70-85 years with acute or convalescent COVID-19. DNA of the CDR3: TGTGCCAGCAGCTTGGCCTTGAACCCGTACAATGAGCAGTTCTTC. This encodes CASSLALNPYNEQFF.